Listed below are T cell receptor beta chains from one sample, sequenced in a study of control samples from healthy donors and cancer patients. Here immunoSEQ multiplex PCR was the method, and the copy in TCRdb shows in-frame clones only, minus some. The table includes about 140,000 clones, around 90% detected once. The source material was blood. These receptors originate from a man between 18 and 35 years old in good health. The CDR3 runs from the conserved cysteine through the conserved F or W. The D gene is left open where the match is weak.

v_gene: TRBV7-2; j_gene: TRBJ1-2; d_gene: TRBD1; CDR3nt: TGTGCCAGCAGTTGGACAGGGAGGAACTATGGCTACACCTTC; CDR3aa: CASSWTGRNYGYTF
v_gene: TRBV4-1; j_gene: TRBJ2-7; d_gene: TRBD1; CDR3nt: TGCGCCAGCAGCCTTTGGCCCGGGACAGGGGCGTACGAGCAGTACTTC; CDR3aa: CASSLWPGTGAYEQYF
v_gene: TRBV4-3; j_gene: TRBJ2-3; d_gene: TRBD2; CDR3nt: TGCGCCAGCAGCCTTCAGATAGTTGGAACTAGCGGTGGAGATACGCAGTATTTT; CDR3aa: CASSLQIVGTSGGDTQYF
v_gene: TRBV7-9; j_gene: TRBJ1-3; d_gene: .; CDR3nt: TGTGCCAGCAGCTTATTGCCTGGAAACACCATATATTTT; CDR3aa: CASSLLPGNTIYF
v_gene: TRBV28; j_gene: TRBJ1-2; d_gene: TRBD1; CDR3nt: TGTGCCAGCTACTACCCCGGGGACAGGGGCAACTATGGCTACACCTTC; CDR3aa: CASYYPGDRGNYGYTF
v_gene: TRBV7-9; j_gene: TRBJ2-7; d_gene: TRBD1; CDR3nt: TGTGCCAGCAGCTTAACAGGGGCTTCCTACGAGCAGTACTTC; CDR3aa: CASSLTGASYEQYF
v_gene: TRBV6-2/TRBV6-3; j_gene: TRBJ1-1; d_gene: .; CDR3nt: TGTGCCAGCAGTCGAGGACGATTGAACACTGAAGCTTTCTTT; CDR3aa: CASSRGRLNTEAFF
v_gene: TRBV5-1; j_gene: TRBJ2-3; d_gene: TRBD2; CDR3nt: TGCGCCAGCAGCCTGACTAGCGGGGGGCTATCAGATACGCAGTATTTT; CDR3aa: CASSLTSGGLSDTQYF
v_gene: TRBV6-5; j_gene: TRBJ2-2; d_gene: TRBD1; CDR3nt: TGTGCCATCCGGGACAGGGGACGCACCGGGGAGCTGTTTTTT; CDR3aa: CAIRDRGRTGELFF
v_gene: TRBV6-1; j_gene: TRBJ1-4; d_gene: .; CDR3nt: TGTGCCAGCAGTGAACGTCGGGATGTTGAAAAACTGTTTTTT; CDR3aa: CASSERRDVEKLFF
v_gene: TRBV7-3; j_gene: TRBJ2-7; d_gene: .; CDR3nt: TGTGCCAGCAGCTTACGGCAGGCTAGCTCCTACGAGCAGTACTTC; CDR3aa: CASSLRQASSYEQYF
v_gene: TRBV6-5; j_gene: TRBJ1-3; d_gene: TRBD1; CDR3nt: TGTGCCAGCAAAAACAGGGGGAGAGGAAACACCATATATTTT; CDR3aa: CASKNRGRGNTIYF
v_gene: TRBV27; j_gene: TRBJ1-5; d_gene: .; CDR3nt: TGTGCCAGCAGTTTTCAGGAGGGCAATCAGCCCCAGCATTTT; CDR3aa: CASSFQEGNQPQHF
v_gene: TRBV5-1; j_gene: TRBJ1-1; d_gene: TRBD1; CDR3nt: TGCGCCAGCGTTGGGACAGGCACTGAAGCTTTCTTT; CDR3aa: CASVGTGTEAFF
v_gene: TRBV7-9; j_gene: TRBJ1-1; d_gene: TRBD1; CDR3nt: TGTGCCAGCAGCTCGGGACAGGTGGAGAACACTGAAGCTTTCTTT; CDR3aa: CASSSGQVENTEAFF
v_gene: TRBV7-3; j_gene: TRBJ2-1; d_gene: TRBD2; CDR3nt: TGTGCCAGCAGCTTAAATCCCACCCCAGCGGGGGGGCCCAATGAGCAGTTCTTC; CDR3aa: CASSLNPTPAGGPNEQFF